The sequence of this T cell receptor beta chain was determined in a study of T cell responses to AZD1222 COVID-19 vaccine. As for this clone: The antigen remains unidentified.

General study points: Spike-specific TCR breadth and depth were elevated following two AZD1222 doses. Donors, mostly white British, included more females; clonal diversity was possibly underestimated. Baseline seropositivity characterized only a handful of AZD1222 recipients. At 160-218 and 743-854, vaccine-associated CD4 TCRs were dominant, and they spanned spike.

CDR3 length: 14 amino acids. V was pared by 5 bases and J by 6 bases, with 4 bases of the junction left unmatched. Germline CDR1 and CDR2: LNHDA and SQIVND (reference sequence). Sequencing was performed with immunoSEQ multiplex PCR; in TCRdb, only in-frame clones are kept and a portion is missing. Of approximately 79,000 clones in the sample, 80% to 90% were seen once. The sequenced sample was peripheral blood, obtained on day 0 of AZD1222 vaccination. This chain connects TRBV19 to TRBJ2-2, with 9 nucleotides matching TRBD1. This TCR was recovered from an adult in good health. This CDR3 is CASSSGQGSGELFF. The CDR3 DNA follows: TGTGCCAGTAGTTCGGGACAGGGATCCGGGGAGCTGTTTTTT.